The 6 T cell receptor beta chains presented below share a single source sample, sequenced in a study of T cells after yellow fever vaccination. TCRdb recomputed calls from the 5' RACE reads with MiXCR, one row per CDR3 protein. Among about 340,000 distinct CDR3 sequences listed, around an eighth were seen once. Here the sequenced sample was CD4+ T cells sorted from PBMCs, taken 15 days after the yellow fever booster vaccination. The receptors come from a man between 18 and 35 years old who received the YFV17D yellow fever vaccine.

This clonotype was detected ten times or more. The gene calls are TRBV7-9 and TRBJ2-7; the D is unclear. The V end lost 5 bases, the J end lost 4 bases, and 9 bases lay between the germline ends. The CDR3 is made up of 12 amino acids. Germline V gene data show CDR1 as SEHNR and CDR2 as FQNEAQ (reference sequence). The DNA of the CDR3 is TGTGCCAGCAGCAAACAGATTTACGAGCAGTACTTC. This codes for CASSKQIYEQYF.

The table lists this clonotype with a few counts. The chain employs TRBV9 and TRBJ2-7, with TRBD1 identical over 7 bases. The CDR3 length is 13 residues. V was pared by 5 bases and J by 4 bases, with 6 bases of the junction left unmatched. Germline CDR1 is SGDLS and CDR2 is YYNGEE. The chain's CDR3 is CASRRDSPYEQYV. The CDR3 region has the DNA TGTGCCAGCAGACGGGACAGCCCTTACGAGCAGTACGTC.

The J gene is TRBJ2-2, the V gene TRBV10-3; possibly TRBD2 for D (6 bases). This CDR3 comprises 15 residues. V dropped 6 bases and J dropped 7 bases, with 18 bases sitting between them. Germline assignment: CDR1 ENHRY and CDR2 SYGVKD. CDR3 sequence: CAIRSPGGAGGELFF. CDR3 DNA sequence: TGTGCCATCAGAAGCCCCGGGGGAGCGGGCGGGGAGCTGTTTTTT.

Notes on this clonotype: This could be a read error, since a much larger clone is one nucleotide away. The V and J genes are TRBV27 and TRBJ2-7, with a possible D match to TRBD2 (5 bases). Per the germline V gene, CDR1 is MNHEY and CDR2 is SMNVEV (reference sequence). The length of the CDR3 is 14 residues. CDR3 bases: TGTGCCGGCAGTTCACGAGCGGCTTACTACGAGCAGTACTTC. Translation gives CAGSSRAAYYEQYF.

This clonotype was counted only a few times. This chain connects TRBV6-6 to TRBJ2-5; D may be TRBD2 (6 bases). Germline V CDR1 and CDR2: MNHNY, SVGAGI (reference sequence). V dropped 8 bases and J dropped 1 base, with 11 bases sitting between them. CDR3 length equals 13 residues. CDR3 residues: CASRREIQETQYF. The CDR3, as DNA: TGTGCCAGCCGCCGGGAGATCCAAGAGACCCAGTACTTC.

The chain couples TRBV5-1 to TRBJ2-3; possibly TRBD2 for D (6 bases). Germline-derived CDR1 and CDR2 are SGHRS and YFSETQ. V was clipped by 2 bases and J by 6 bases, with 16 bases between them. The CDR3 is 15 amino acids. The CDR3 is CASSFGDLSTDTQYF. The CDR3 coding sequence is TGCGCCAGCAGCTTTGGGGACTTGTCAACGGATACGCAGTATTTT.